These 29 T cell receptor beta chains were sequenced from one sample in a study of T cell repertoires in cytomegalovirus infection (dated by TCRdb to 2018 to 2020). TCRdb records Illumina HiSeq 1500 as the sequencer. TCRdb itself trimmed the public reads at Q25 with fastp, ran MiXCR and retained productive beta chains. Each CDR3 protein appears once, grouped with its most common genes and DNA. Counted in this sample were about 740,000 distinct CDR3 sequences; 35% of them appeared once. The top ten clones comprise roughly 2.8% of the sample. Material for sequencing was PBMCs. The receptor set was obtained from a human donor in good health (CMV status not recorded). Some clones in this sample may be carry-over from other donors' samples.

This clonotype showed up just a few times. The CDR3 is CASHGRAYTEAFF. The CDR3 nucleotides read TGTGCCAGTCACGGCAGGGCGTACACTGAAGCTTTCTTT. The rearrangement links TRBV19 to TRBJ1-1; D is perhaps TRBD1 (5 bases). CDR1 is LNHDA, CDR2 SQIVND, per germline (reference sequence). V lost 8 bases and J lost 3, with 13 bases in between. There are 13 residues in the CDR3. The full variable domain, rest sourced from reference TRBV19 and TRBJ1-1, is DGGITQSPKYLFRKEGQNVTLSCEQNLNHDAMYWYRQDPGQGLRLIYYSQIVNDFQKGDIAEGYSVSREKKESFPLTVTSAQKNPTAFYLCASHGRAYTEAFFGQGTRLTVV.

This clonotype was detected only a few times. This chain joins TRBV7-2 and TRBJ2-1; the match to TRBD2 covers 11 bases. This CDR3 has 18 residues. The ends lost 4 bases at V and 6 bases at J; junction bases unmatched: 14. CDR1 is SGHTA and CDR2 is FQGNSA in the germline V gene. CDR3 in DNA: TGTGCCAGCAGCTCGTTTGGGGCTAGCGGGGGGCCGTTCAATGAGCAGTTCTTC. Protein: CASSSFGASGGPFNEQFF.

The gene calls are TRBV19 and TRBJ1-1; D is unclear. The ends were cut back, 2 bases at V and 2 bases at J, with 6 bases in the middle. Germline lookup yields CDR1 LNHDA and CDR2 SQIVND (reference sequence). This CDR3 is built from 13 residues. The CDR3 coding sequence is TGTGCCAGTAGTATATCCTCAAACACTGAAGCTTTCTTT. Protein: CASSISSNTEAFF.

Details on this clonotype: Mismatch with germline at one junction end may stem from a read error. V usage is TRBV12-3 or TRBV12-4 and J usage is TRBJ1-1; unclear D gene. The CDR3 has 13 amino acids. The CDR3 region has the DNA TGTGCCAACAGTTTAAAGGGGAACACTGAAGCTTTCTTT. It encodes CANSLKGNTEAFF.

The chain links TRBV5-8 to TRBJ1-5; no clear D. V dropped 4 bases and J dropped 2 bases, with 13 bases sitting between them. The CDR3 spans 15 residues. Germline V gene sequence: CDR1 SGHTS, CDR2 YDEGEE. For the CDR3, the DNA is TGTGCCAGCAGCCCCCGCTCGGGAGGCAATCAGCCCCAGCATTTT. Encoded protein: CASSPRSGGNQPQHF. Filled out from reference TRBV5-8 and TRBJ1-5, the complete variable domain reads EAGVTQSPTHLIKTRGQQATLRCSPISGHTSVYWYQQALGLGLQFLLWYDEGEERNRGNFPPRFSGRQFPNYSSELNVNALELEDSALYLCASSPRSGGNQPQHFGDGTRLSIL.

V gene TRBV12-3 or TRBV12-4 combines with J gene TRBJ2-1, with 7 bases identical to TRBD2. The CDR3 loop spans 15 amino acids. J gave up 7 bases and V 6 bases, and 12 bases lay outside the gene matches. The CDR3 region is CASRHRLAFANEQFF. CDR3 in DNA: TGTGCCAGCAGACACCGACTAGCATTTGCTAATGAGCAGTTCTTC.

The CDR3 coding sequence is TGTGCCAGCAGTGAATGGGGGTATAATCAGACCCAGTACTTC. This encodes CASSEWGYNQTQYF. This chain uses TRBV25-1 with TRBJ2-5; D assignment may be TRBD1 or TRBD2 (5 bases each). V lost 1 base to trimming and J lost 6 bases, with 12 bases between them. The CDR3 is made up of 14 amino acids. Per germline, CDR1 MGHDK and CDR2 SYGVNS.

This clonotype showed up just a few times. V gene TRBV2 combines with J gene TRBJ2-5; TRBD1 aligns across 11 bases. Per germline, CDR1 SNHLY and CDR2 FYNNEI. The CDR3 length is 16 residues. The trim removed 6 bases at V and 2 bases at J, leaving 8 bases unmatched. The CDR3 region has the DNA TGTGCCAGCAGGGACGGACAGGGGGCTATACAAGAGACCCAGTACTTC. Its translation: CASRDGQGAIQETQYF.

The rearrangement joins TRBV4-1 to TRBJ2-3; D could derive from TRBD1 or TRBD2 (5 bases each). Germline loops: CDR1 MGHRA, CDR2 YSYEKL. Trimming cost V 0 bases and J 5 bases, with 21 bases left between them. CDR3 size: 18 residues. This CDR3 is CASSQDPGAAFVRDTQYF. The DNA for the CDR3 is TGCGCCAGCAGCCAAGATCCCGGGGCAGCGTTCGTCAGAGATACGCAGTATTTT.

The chain carries TRBV6-5 and TRBJ2-3, with D possibly being TRBD2 (5 bases). The germline gives CDR1 MNHEY, CDR2 SVGAGI. V lost 5 bases and J lost 0, with 9 bases in between. This CDR3 region has 14 residues. CDR3 region: CASSEEDSTDTQYF. Written as DNA, the CDR3 is TGTGCCAGCAGTGAGGAGGACAGCACAGATACGCAGTATTTT.

The sample holds a few counts of this clonotype. This chain links TRBV19 with TRBJ2-1, with TRBD2 matching over 7 bases. Germline-derived CDR1 and CDR2 are LNHDA and SQIVND (reference sequence). The CDR3 loop spans 17 amino acids. V lost 1 base and J lost 0; bases outside the gene matches: 6. The CDR3 DNA reads as TGTGCCAGTAGTATAGGGGGGGGTCGTTACTCCTACAATGAGCAGTTCTTC. Its translation: CASSIGGGRYSYNEQFF.

This sequence joins TRBV4-1 and TRBJ2-1; the D gene could be TRBD1 or TRBD2 (6 bases each). This CDR3 contains 14 residues. Germline CDR1 is MGHRA and CDR2 is YSYEKL. V lost 4 bases, J lost 12 bases, and 19 bases lay in between. CDR3 DNA: TGCGCCAGCAGCCCAACGCTGGGGGGCGGGTGGCAGTTCTTC. The encoded protein is CASSPTLGGGWQFF.

Many counts were recorded for this clonotype. This chain uses TRBV6-6 with TRBJ2-2, with 8 bases fitting TRBD2. CDR3 size: 16 residues. V shed 0 bases, J shed 6 bases, and the junction held 6 bases outside the gene matches. The germline CDR1 and CDR2 sequences are MNHNY and SVGAGI (reference sequence). CDR3 nucleotides: TGTGCCAGCAGTTACTCGCCGGGAGGGCCGGCCGGGGAGCTGTTTTTT. Protein product: CASSYSPGGPAGELFF.

The chain has TRBV29-1 and TRBJ2-7, with D possibly matching TRBD1 (6 bases). CDR3 size: 13 residues. Germline CDR1 SQVTM, CDR2 ANQGSEA. Trimming pared 6 bases from V and 3 bases from J, leaving 15 bases between. The CDR3 is CSVGTQGIYEQYF. The DNA for the CDR3 is TGCAGCGTGGGGACACAGGGAATCTACGAGCAGTACTTC.

This clonotype showed up just a few times. V usage is TRBV5-1 and J usage is TRBJ2-3, with 9 bases aligning to TRBD2. CDR1 and CDR2 from the germline V gene are SGHRS and YFSETQ. This CDR3 region has 17 residues. The J segment lost 4 bases and the V segment lost 0 bases, leaving 9 bases of the junction unmatched. The CDR3 sequence: CASSLGLAGPSADTQYF. CDR3 in DNA: TGCGCCAGCAGCTTGGGTCTAGCGGGACCCAGCGCAGATACGCAGTATTTT.

The J gene is TRBJ1-6, the V gene TRBV28; D may be TRBD1 (5 bases). This CDR3 has 16 amino acids. Germline assignment: CDR1 MDHEN and CDR2 SYDVKM. V lost 4 bases and J 11 bases, leaving 21 bases between the germline ends. The CDR3 sequence is CASSYQSGQGVTPLHF. DNA of the CDR3: TGTGCCAGCAGTTACCAATCGGGTCAGGGTGTTACACCCCTCCACTTT. The whole variable domain, filled in from reference TRBV28 and TRBJ1-6, reads DVKVTQSSRYLVKRTGEKVFLECVQDMDHENMFWYRQDPGLGLRLIYFSYDVKMKEKGDIPEGYSVSREKKERFSLILESASTNQTSMYLCASSYQSGQGVTPLHFGNGTRLTVT.

The chain recombines TRBV28 with TRBJ1-1; TRBD1 matches at 7 bases. The germline V gene has CDR1 MDHEN and CDR2 SYDVKM. V shed 3 bases and J 4 bases; nucleotides not matched to a gene: 5. This CDR3 region has 14 residues. CDR3 in amino acids: CASSFRGTVTEAFF. The CDR3 DNA sequence: TGTGCCAGCAGTTTTCGAGGGACAGTCACTGAAGCTTTCTTT.

This clonotype was recorded only once. The chain is built from TRBV5-1 and TRBJ2-7; 11 bases agree with TRBD1. The length of the CDR3 is 17 residues. V dropped 4 bases and J dropped 5; count of bases not matched to a gene: 14. Per the germline V gene, CDR1 is SGHRS and CDR2 is YFSETQ. This CDR3 reads CASSIGQGQGAVHEQYF. CDR3 in DNA: TGCGCCAGCAGCATAGGCCAAGGACAGGGGGCCGTTCACGAGCAGTACTTC.

The chain combines TRBV5-4 with TRBJ2-7; TRBD1 matches 8 bases. The junction had 5 bases not matched to a gene; V was cut back by 3 bases and J by 0 bases. From germline, CDR1 is SGHNT and CDR2 YYREEE (reference sequence). This CDR3 contains 15 residues. The CDR3 reads CASSSTGDSSYEQYF. CDR3 in DNA: TGTGCCAGCAGCTCGACAGGGGATAGCTCCTACGAGCAGTACTTC.

The chain uses TRBV7-2 and TRBJ2-7; no firm D call. Germline V gene sequence: CDR1 SGHTA, CDR2 FQGNSA. Trimming stripped 5 bases from V and 0 bases from J, with 14 bases between. The CDR3 consists of 15 residues. DNA for the CDR3: TGTGCCAGCAGCCTCACCGCCGAGAGCTCCTACGAGCAGTACTTC. Translating gives CASSLTAESSYEQYF.

This clonotype was seen only a few times. The rearrangement links TRBV6-5 to TRBJ2-5; D is uncertain. From germline, CDR1 is MNHEY and CDR2 SVGAGI. Trimming stripped 0 bases from V and 5 bases from J, with 10 bases between. CDR3 length: 14 residues. The CDR3 region is CASSYSGGMETQYF. CDR3 DNA sequence: TGTGCCAGCAGTTACTCGGGTGGGATGGAGACCCAGTACTTC.

V is TRBV11-2 and J is TRBJ2-3, with 8 bases matching TRBD2. Germline CDR1 SGHAT, CDR2 FQNNGV. The V gene end was trimmed by 7 bases and the J gene end by 11 bases; junction bases not matched to a gene: 14. The CDR3 spans 14 residues. This CDR3 reads CASTKGSGRPVQYF. CDR3 DNA sequence: TGTGCCAGCACCAAAGGGAGCGGGAGACCAGTGCAGTATTTT.

The rearrangement joins TRBV7-2 to TRBJ1-2; 11 bases match TRBD1. The CDR3 is 15 amino acids. The germline gives CDR1 SGHTA, CDR2 FQGNSA. Unmatched junction bases numbered 4, after V lost 5 bases and J lost 2 bases. CDR3 sequence: CASSRDRGINYGYTF. Written as DNA, the CDR3 is TGTGCCAGCAGCCGGGACAGGGGGATCAACTATGGCTACACCTTC.

The chain employs TRBV6-8 and TRBJ2-1, with D possibly matching TRBD1 (5 bases). The germline gives CDR1 MNHGY, CDR2 SAAAGT. V lost 6 bases to trimming and J lost 1 base, with 10 bases between them. The CDR3 runs to 14 residues. The CDR3 sequence is CASRPQGSYNEQFF. CDR3 bases: TGTGCCAGCAGACCGCAGGGTTCCTACAATGAGCAGTTCTTC.

This chain connects TRBV7-2 to TRBJ2-7, with D possibly matching TRBD1 (6 bases). The CDR3 totals 17 residues. The germline gives CDR1 SGHTA, CDR2 FQGNSA. V was clipped by 5 bases and J by 0 bases, with 20 bases between them. Here the CDR3 DNA reads TGTGCCAGCAGCGCCATAACAGGGATCACCTTCTCCTACGAGCAGTACTTC. Amino acids: CASSAITGITFSYEQYF.

The chain combines TRBV2 with TRBJ2-2; 7 bases are a match to TRBD1. The V segment lost 3 bases and the J segment 4 bases; nucleotides outside the gene matches: 5. The CDR3 consists of 15 residues. Germline-derived CDR1 and CDR2 are SNHLY and FYNNEI. CDR3 sequence (DNA): TGTGCCAGCAGTGATACAGGGGCGGGCACCGGGGAGCTGTTTTTT. This gives the protein CASSDTGAGTGELFF.

In its sample, this clonotype was seen many times. The genes are TRBV7-2 and TRBJ2-7, with TRBD1 identical over 7 bases. CDR1 and CDR2 from the germline V gene are SGHTA and FQGNSA. This CDR3 contains 13 residues. V lost 5 bases and J lost 2; bases outside the gene matches: 3. The CDR3 reads CASSVTGPYEQYF. DNA for the CDR3: TGTGCCAGCAGCGTGACAGGGCCCTACGAGCAGTACTTC.

This clonotype was recorded at least ten times. This chain links TRBV7-9 with TRBJ2-3; D not certain. Germline CDR1 reads SEHNR; CDR2 reads FQNEAQ (reference sequence). Trimming pared 1 base from V and 2 bases from J, leaving 16 bases between. This CDR3 has 17 residues. The CDR3 is CASSLGSGGSITDTQYF. DNA for the CDR3: TGTGCCAGCAGCTTAGGTTCCGGCGGCAGCATCACAGATACGCAGTATTTT.

This clonotype was seen a few times. The V gene is TRBV7-9, the J gene TRBJ1-1; 8 bases are shared with TRBD1. V trimming: 3 bases; J trimming: 6 bases; junction bases outside the gene matches: 12. The CDR3 extends over 16 amino acids. The germline CDR1 and CDR2 sequences are SEHNR and FQNEAQ (reference sequence). Here the CDR3 DNA reads TGTGCCAGCAGCTTCTCAGGGGGCGTTTTCGAAGCTGAAGCTTTCTTT. Its translation is CASSFSGGVFEAEAFF.